One T cell receptor beta chain is described in this entry. Its antigen is still unknown. The primer mix had 60 Vbeta and 13 Jbeta primers. Assay used: immunoSEQ multiplex PCR; TCRdb lists only in-frame clones, some missing. The sample consists of 100,000 to 150,000 clones, around 80% of them appearing once. The sample originates from a study of cytomegalovirus exposure and HLA in healthy donors. Points from the study as a whole: Reportedly, HLA-A and HLA-B alleles of most subjects were accurately predicted from TCR beta. Among TCR beta chains of equal frequency, HLA-associated ones were more clonally expanded in a later analysis. Later genetic work tied a missense DCLRE1C variant to beta-chain V and J trimming.

Source material: PBMCs. The TCR sequence derives from a man aged 50 or older in good health and CMV-seronegative.

CDR3 coding DNA: TGTGCCAGCAGCCACCCTAATAACCGAGAGACCCAGTACTTC. This encodes CASSHPNNRETQYF. The J gene is TRBJ2-5, the V gene TRBV14; unclear D gene. The V end lost 3 bases, the J end lost 4 bases, and 12 bases lay between the germline ends. CDR1 is SGHDN, CDR2 FVKESK, per germline. The CDR3 runs to 14 residues.